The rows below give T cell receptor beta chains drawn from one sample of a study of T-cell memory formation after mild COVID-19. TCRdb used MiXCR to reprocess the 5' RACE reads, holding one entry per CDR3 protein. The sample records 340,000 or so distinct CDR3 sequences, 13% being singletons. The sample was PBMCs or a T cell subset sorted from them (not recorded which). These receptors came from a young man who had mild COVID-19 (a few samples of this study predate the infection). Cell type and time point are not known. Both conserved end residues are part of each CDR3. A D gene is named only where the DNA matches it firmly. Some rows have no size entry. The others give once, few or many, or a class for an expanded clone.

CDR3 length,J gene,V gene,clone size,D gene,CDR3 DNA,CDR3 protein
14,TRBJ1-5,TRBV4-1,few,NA,TGCGCCAGCAGCCAAGATGGAACAAATCAGCCCCAGCATTTT,CASSQDGTNQPQHF
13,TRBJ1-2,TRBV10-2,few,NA,TGCGCCAGCAGTGAGTCCGCTCAGGGGGGCTACACCTTC,CASSESAQGGYTF
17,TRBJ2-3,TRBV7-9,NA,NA,TGTGCCAGCAGTCCCGAGGCCTCAGGGGGGGGCACAGATACGCAGTATTTT,CASSPEASGGGTDTQYF
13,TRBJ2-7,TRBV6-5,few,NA,TGTGCCAGCAGTACTGGGGCTTCCTACGAGCAGTACTTC,CASSTGASYEQYF
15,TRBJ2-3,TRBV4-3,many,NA,TGCGCCAGCAGCCAAGTCATCGGCACGACGGATACGCAGTATTTT,CASSQVIGTTDTQYF
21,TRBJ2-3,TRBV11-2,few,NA,TGTGCCAGCAGCTTGGGGGGTGCCGGGACCCCGAACGCTCAAACCACAGATACGCAGTATTTT,CASSLGGAGTPNAQTTDTQYF
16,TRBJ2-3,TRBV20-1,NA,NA,TGCAGTGCTAGAGTAGGAGGGAGCTGGGGCACAGATACGCAGTATTTT,CSARVGGSWGTDTQYF
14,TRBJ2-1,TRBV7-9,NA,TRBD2,TGTGCCAGCAGCGAACCGGGACTAGCATGGGAGCAGTTCTTC,CASSEPGLAWEQFF
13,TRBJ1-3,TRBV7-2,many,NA,TGTGCCAGCAGCTTGGGCCCCTCAGACACCATATATTTT,CASSLGPSDTIYF
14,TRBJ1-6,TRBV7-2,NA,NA,TGTGCCAGCAGCTTAGACAGGAGGAATTCACCCCTCCACTTT,CASSLDRRNSPLHF
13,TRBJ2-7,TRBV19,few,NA,TGTGCCACCCAAGACACCAACGGCTACGAGCAGTACTTC,CATQDTNGYEQYF
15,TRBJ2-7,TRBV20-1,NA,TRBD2,TGCAGTGCTAGTGTTCCGTCTAGCGGACCCTACGAGCAGTACTTC,CSASVPSSGPYEQYF
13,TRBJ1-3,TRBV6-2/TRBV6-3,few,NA,TGTGCCAGTCGATCGACCTCTGGAAACACCATATATTTT,CASRSTSGNTIYF
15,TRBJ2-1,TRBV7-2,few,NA,TGTGCCAGCAGCCGGAGGGGCCCGGGCGGGCATGAGCAGTTCTTC,CASSRRGPGGHEQFF